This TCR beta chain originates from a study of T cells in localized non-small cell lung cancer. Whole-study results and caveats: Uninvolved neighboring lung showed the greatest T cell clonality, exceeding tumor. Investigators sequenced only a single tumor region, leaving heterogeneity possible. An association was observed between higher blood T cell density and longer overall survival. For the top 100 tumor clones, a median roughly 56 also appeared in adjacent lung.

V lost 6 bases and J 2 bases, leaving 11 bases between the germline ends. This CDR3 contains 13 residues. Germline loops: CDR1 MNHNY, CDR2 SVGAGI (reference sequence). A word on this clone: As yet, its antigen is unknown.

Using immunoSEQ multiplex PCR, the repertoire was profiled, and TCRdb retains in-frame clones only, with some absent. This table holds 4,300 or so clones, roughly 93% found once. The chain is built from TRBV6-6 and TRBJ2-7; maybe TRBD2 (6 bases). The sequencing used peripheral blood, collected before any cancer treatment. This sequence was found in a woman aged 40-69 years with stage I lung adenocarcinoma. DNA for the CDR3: TGTGCCAGCAGCCGCGGGGCGGCCTACGAGCAGTACTTC. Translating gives CASSRGAAYEQYF.